This TCR beta chain emerged from a study of blood T cells in healthy people across ages. This clonotype was counted a few times. Antigen: not known. Primers used in a second PCR of roughly 6 to 12 cycles were a sample-barcoded 5' primer and a J-beta primer mix. TCRdb redid the calling of the 5' RACE reads with MiXCR, one entry per CDR3 protein. This table has approximately 1,700,000 distinct CDR3 sequences, 35% to 50% appearing once. Per sample, no less than 5 micrograms of total RNA were extracted. Broader study findings: TCR beta diversity tracked closely with naive T cell percentage. Naive CD4+ cells and diversity were both higher in long-lived donors than in aged donors. Diversity figures derived from one million T cells were judged to underestimate the true value.

The CDR3 sequence is 16 residues long. Germline assignment: CDR1 DFQATT and CDR2 SNEGSKA (reference sequence). Losses at the gene ends were 4 bases for V and 3 bases for J; bases not matched to a gene: 5. The clonotype comes from a human donor in good health. The chain couples TRBV20-1 to TRBJ2-1; TRBD2 matches at 14 bases. Sequenced: blood. CDR3: CSATGLAGGLYNEQFF. In DNA, the CDR3 is TGCAGTGCTACAGGACTAGCGGGGGGTCTCTACAATGAGCAGTTCTTC.